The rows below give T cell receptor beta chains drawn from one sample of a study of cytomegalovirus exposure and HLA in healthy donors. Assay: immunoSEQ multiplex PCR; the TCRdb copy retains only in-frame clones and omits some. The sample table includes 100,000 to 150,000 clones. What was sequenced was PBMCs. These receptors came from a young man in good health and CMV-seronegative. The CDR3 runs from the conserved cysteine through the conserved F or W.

cdr3_aa: CASSVGQGADQPQHF; j_call: TRBJ1-5; v_call: TRBV9
cdr3_aa: CASSELAGGGTDTQYF; j_call: TRBJ2-3; v_call: TRBV28
cdr3_aa: CASSPEGARGYGYTF; j_call: TRBJ1-2; v_call: TRBV7-3
cdr3_aa: CASSQYRDTRPTDTQYF; j_call: TRBJ2-3; v_call: TRBV18
cdr3_aa: CASSLGNSGSADTQYF; j_call: TRBJ2-3; v_call: TRBV11-3
cdr3_aa: CASSLAGGYTGELFF; j_call: TRBJ2-2; v_call: TRBV6-1
cdr3_aa: CASSRRTLNTGELFF; j_call: TRBJ2-2; v_call: TRBV28
cdr3_aa: CASSQDQTRGTVSEAFF; j_call: TRBJ1-1; v_call: TRBV4-1
cdr3_aa: CASSTRLVEETQYF; j_call: TRBJ2-5; v_call: TRBV7-6
cdr3_aa: CASSLLRAEGQGNTGELFF; j_call: TRBJ2-2; v_call: TRBV21-1
cdr3_aa: CASRAGLYYEQYF; j_call: TRBJ2-7; v_call: TRBV2
cdr3_aa: CASSLGEQPQHF; j_call: TRBJ1-5; v_call: TRBV7-9
cdr3_aa: CASSPPSSGGKNTGELFF; j_call: TRBJ2-2; v_call: TRBV27
cdr3_aa: CASRGTGNTGELFF; j_call: TRBJ2-2; v_call: TRBV19
cdr3_aa: CASSQVAGDYEQYF; j_call: TRBJ2-7; v_call: TRBV4-2
cdr3_aa: CASSVVAGVGELFF; j_call: TRBJ2-2; v_call: TRBV9
cdr3_aa: CSASRTSSYEQYF; j_call: TRBJ2-7; v_call: TRBV29-1
cdr3_aa: CASSPPYDRDEQYF; j_call: TRBJ2-7; v_call: TRBV18
cdr3_aa: CASSFHYGIRGNEQFF; j_call: TRBJ2-1; v_call: TRBV21-1
cdr3_aa: CASSEGGGLQYF; j_call: TRBJ2-3; v_call: TRBV6-1
cdr3_aa: CASSLDGSYNEQFF; j_call: TRBJ2-1; v_call: TRBV5-1
cdr3_aa: CASSPPRDGANYGYTF; j_call: TRBJ1-2; v_call: TRBV13
cdr3_aa: CASSLVVPSRFHEQYF; j_call: TRBJ2-7; v_call: TRBV7-6
cdr3_aa: CASSFSSNYGYTF; j_call: TRBJ1-2; v_call: TRBV28
cdr3_aa: CASSVDRGNEQFF; j_call: TRBJ2-1; v_call: TRBV9
cdr3_aa: CARPGQGDEQYF; j_call: TRBJ2-7; v_call: TRBV6-5
cdr3_aa: CASNEGLAGHNEQFF; j_call: TRBJ2-1; v_call: TRBV19
cdr3_aa: CASTKLATNEKLFF; j_call: TRBJ1-4; v_call: TRBV19
cdr3_aa: CSVGGQGASGYTF; j_call: TRBJ1-2; v_call: TRBV29-1
cdr3_aa: CASRLRLAGDEQYF; j_call: TRBJ2-7; v_call: TRBV6-5
cdr3_aa: CASKQGNEKLFF; j_call: TRBJ1-4; v_call: TRBV28
cdr3_aa: CASSPRGEGIGGYTF; j_call: TRBJ1-2; v_call: TRBV6-5
cdr3_aa: CASSSRLTGTDSGNTIYF; j_call: TRBJ1-3; v_call: TRBV13
cdr3_aa: CASSTGTSGTGELFF; j_call: TRBJ2-2; v_call: TRBV5-4
cdr3_aa: CASTTTGATDTQYF; j_call: TRBJ2-3; v_call: TRBV19
cdr3_aa: CASSEGGGNTEAFF; j_call: TRBJ1-1; v_call: TRBV2
cdr3_aa: CASSFSGNEQFF; j_call: TRBJ2-1; v_call: TRBV7-6
cdr3_aa: CASRWTGGYEQYF; j_call: TRBJ2-7; v_call: TRBV6-5
cdr3_aa: CASSGGADNSPLHF; j_call: TRBJ1-6; v_call: TRBV7-3
cdr3_aa: CASSSWEGAGNQPQHF; j_call: TRBJ1-5; v_call: TRBV19
cdr3_aa: CASSEPGNEQYF; j_call: TRBJ2-7; v_call: TRBV2
cdr3_aa: CASGMTGSFEQYF; j_call: TRBJ2-7; v_call: TRBV2
cdr3_aa: CASSTGQGTQPQHF; j_call: TRBJ1-5; v_call: TRBV19
cdr3_aa: CASSLDRVNEQYF; j_call: TRBJ2-7; v_call: TRBV7-2
cdr3_aa: CASRLPGTGGLPGNTIYF; j_call: TRBJ1-3; v_call: TRBV28
cdr3_aa: CSVDNRGLQTQYF; j_call: TRBJ2-5; v_call: TRBV29-1
cdr3_aa: CASSSGQGAYPLNTEAFF; j_call: TRBJ1-1; v_call: TRBV7-9